This T cell receptor (beta chain) emerged from a study of metastatic and nonmetastatic thyroid tumors. Study at large: The study looked at repertoires side by side in blood and in tumor or nodule tissue from malignant and benign thyroid patients. Study conclusions and caveats: As reported, TCR beta diversity in blood and tumor was significantly higher in malignant thyroid tumors than in benign nodules.

The CDR3 is made up of 15 amino acids. CDR1 and CDR2 (germline): DFQATT, SNEGSKA (reference sequence). Trimming at V came to 0 bases and at J to 8 bases, leaving 10 bases not matched to a gene. Patients were all untreated before their thyroid surgery. This clone was seen many times. The antigen is unknown. Per the study methods: In papillary thyroid cancer, a distant-metastasis classifier was built using CDR3 differences across clinicopathological groups. Through MiXCR, TCRdb re-clonotyped the PCR reads. These V and J calls are TCRdb output, not the study's own analysis. The sample lists about 35,000 clones, roughly a sixth occurring once.

The rearrangement joins TRBV20-1 to TRBJ2-1, with 7 bases identical to TRBD1. Sequencing was done on a sample of blood. This sequence was found in a male donor with papillary thyroid cancer or a benign thyroid nodule (not recorded which). Some clones in this sample may be carry-over from other donors' samples. The CDR3 is CSARDPRQGHDEQFF. As DNA, the CDR3 is TGCAGTGCTAGAGATCCGAGACAGGGTCATGATGAGCAGTTCTTC.